This TCR beta chain is from a study of shared clonotypes between healthy human individuals. It was 150 to 250 ng DNA, around 32,000 T cell genomes, that sorted-subset replicate PCRs used. Sequenced by immunoSEQ multiplex PCR; TCRdb stores in-frame clones only, minus some. Of some 2,000,000 clones in the sample, approximately 95% were seen once. General study points: Represented genetic and exposure-history diversity was restricted by having few donors.

For this clone: The antigen remains unidentified.

Terminally differentiated effector memory CD45RA+ cells were left out of the naive CD8 fraction, which was CD45RO-negative and positively selected for CCR7. Within Nashville, Tennessee resided all donors, each a Caucasian adult. The TCR sequence derives from a man in his late teens or twenties in good health. Sequencing used naive CD8+ T cells sorted from blood.

CDR3 protein: CASSADSLPGGGTEAFF. Written as DNA, the CDR3 is TGTGCCAGCAGCGCCGACAGTCTCCCGGGTGGGGGCACTGAAGCTTTCTTT. The rearrangement links TRBV9 to TRBJ1-1, with D possibly being TRBD1 (5 bases). This CDR3 has 17 residues. Trimming shortened V by 3 bases and J by 4 bases, and 22 bases separated the two germline ends. Germline CDR1 reads SGDLS; CDR2 reads YYNGEE.